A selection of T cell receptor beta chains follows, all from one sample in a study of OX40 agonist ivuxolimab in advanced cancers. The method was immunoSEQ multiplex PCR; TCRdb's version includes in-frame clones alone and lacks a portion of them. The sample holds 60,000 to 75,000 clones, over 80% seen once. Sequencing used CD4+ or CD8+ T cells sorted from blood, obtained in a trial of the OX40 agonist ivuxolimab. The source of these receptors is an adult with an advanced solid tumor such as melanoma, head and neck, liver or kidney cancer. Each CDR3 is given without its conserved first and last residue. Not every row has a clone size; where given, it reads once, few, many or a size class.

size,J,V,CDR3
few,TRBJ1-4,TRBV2,ASSKGGLGEKLF
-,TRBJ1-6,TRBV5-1,ASSLVKEGPSSPLH
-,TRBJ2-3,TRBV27,ASSLRASSTDTQY
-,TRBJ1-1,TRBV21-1,ASSKGEGSTGEAF
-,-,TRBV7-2,ASSPTSGAHEQY
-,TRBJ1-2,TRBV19,ASTTQGDLNGYT
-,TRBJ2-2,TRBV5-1,ASSLRAGKVAGELF
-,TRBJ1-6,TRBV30,AWEQGGNSPLH
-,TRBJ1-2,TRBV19,ASSLAGQGNYGYT
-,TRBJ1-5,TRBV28,ASSTRQLYSNQPQH
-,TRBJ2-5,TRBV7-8,ASSLGPPLAGEETQY
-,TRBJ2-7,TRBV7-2,ASSLVNSYEQY
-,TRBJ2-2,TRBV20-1,SARDTGELF
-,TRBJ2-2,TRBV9,ASSGADRVSGELF
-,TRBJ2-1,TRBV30,ACRDWGSYNEQF
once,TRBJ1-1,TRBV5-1,ASSRLQGLNTEAF
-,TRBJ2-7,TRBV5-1,ASSFFTGSNSYEQY
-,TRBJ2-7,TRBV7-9,ASSLMNGGEQY